The TCR beta chain described here comes from a study of control samples from healthy donors and cancer patients. The trim removed 1 base at V and 5 bases at J, leaving 4 bases unmatched. This CDR3 has 15 residues. Germline CDR1 reads SNHLY; CDR2 reads FYNNEI. Repertoires were generated with immunoSEQ multiplex PCR, while TCRdb's copy carries only in-frame clones and drops some. In the table there are roughly 94,000 clones, roughly 80% of which are singletons. This chain links TRBV2 with TRBJ2-2, with 7 bases identical to TRBD1. Sequenced material: PBMCs. The TCR comes from a man aged 65-85 years with lung cancer. The CDR3 spells CASSEGQGRTGELFF. The CDR3 DNA sequence: TGTGCCAGCAGTGAAGGACAGGGAAGGACCGGGGAGCTGTTTTTT.